The rows below give T cell receptor beta chains drawn from one sample of a study of shared clonotypes between healthy human individuals. The repertoire was sequenced with immunoSEQ multiplex PCR; TCRdb's copy has only in-frame clones and lacks some. The sample carries more than 2 million clones, almost 96% recorded once. The sequenced sample was naive CD4+ T cells sorted from blood. All receptors derive from a man aged 18-30 years in good health. Both conserved end residues are part of each CDR3. The D gene is left open where the match is weak. Size is stated for part of the rows, as once, few or many counts, or as a class when the clone is expanded.

v_call	d_call	clone_size	j_call	cdr3_nt	cdr3_aa
TRBV25-1	NA	NA	TRBJ2-3	TGTGCCAGCAGTTCCCCGGGACTTATCACAGATACGCAGTATTTT	CASSSPGLITDTQYF
TRBV6-5	NA	NA	TRBJ1-2	TGTGCCAGCAGTCCGGGCCTTCGGGCGTATGGCTACACCTTC	CASSPGLRAYGYTF
TRBV30	NA	NA	TRBJ1-1	TGTGCCTGGAGCTGGGTGGACAATCCGGGAAAAGCTTTCTTT	CAWSWVDNPGKAFF
TRBV2	NA	once	TRBJ2-7	TGTGCCAGCAGTGAAAAATACCTCTACGAGCAGTACTTC	CASSEKYLYEQYF
TRBV27	TRBD1	once	TRBJ1-2	TGTGCCAGCAGTCAACGACAGGGGGATGGCTACACCTTC	CASSQRQGDGYTF
TRBV6-1	NA	NA	TRBJ1-1	TGTGCCAGCAGTGTCACCGGGGAGAACTCTGAAGCTTTCTTT	CASSVTGENSEAFF
TRBV7-9	TRBD2	NA	TRBJ2-7	TGTGCCAGCAGTCGCGGGAGTCTCTCCTACGAGCAGTACTTC	CASSRGSLSYEQYF
TRBV27	NA	NA	TRBJ1-1	TGTGCCAGCAGTTTTTCGGGCGTTATGAACACTGAAGCTTTCTTT	CASSFSGVMNTEAFF
TRBV11-3	TRBD2	NA	TRBJ2-1	TGTGCCAGCAGCTTAGACGGGACTAGCGCAAATGAGCAGTTCTTC	CASSLDGTSANEQFF
TRBV29-1	NA	once	TRBJ2-5	TGCAGCGTGGGGGGCGTCGGAGAGACCCAGTACTTC	CSVGGVGETQYF
TRBV2	TRBD2	NA	TRBJ2-1	TGTGCCAGCAGTCTTTGGGGGGGGATCTACAATGAGCAGTTCTTC	CASSLWGGIYNEQFF
TRBV4-1	NA	NA	TRBJ2-7	TGCGCCAGCAGCCAAGAGAATTTGGCGGGATCTTACGAGCAGTACTTC	CASSQENLAGSYEQYF
TRBV2	NA	NA	TRBJ2-7	TGTGCCAGCAGCCCCGCTCTGGTCTACGAGCAGTACTTC	CASSPALVYEQYF
TRBV25-1	TRBD1	NA	TRBJ2-7	TGTGCCAGCAGCCACGCTGGACAGGGTCGCTACGAGCAGTACTTC	CASSHAGQGRYEQYF